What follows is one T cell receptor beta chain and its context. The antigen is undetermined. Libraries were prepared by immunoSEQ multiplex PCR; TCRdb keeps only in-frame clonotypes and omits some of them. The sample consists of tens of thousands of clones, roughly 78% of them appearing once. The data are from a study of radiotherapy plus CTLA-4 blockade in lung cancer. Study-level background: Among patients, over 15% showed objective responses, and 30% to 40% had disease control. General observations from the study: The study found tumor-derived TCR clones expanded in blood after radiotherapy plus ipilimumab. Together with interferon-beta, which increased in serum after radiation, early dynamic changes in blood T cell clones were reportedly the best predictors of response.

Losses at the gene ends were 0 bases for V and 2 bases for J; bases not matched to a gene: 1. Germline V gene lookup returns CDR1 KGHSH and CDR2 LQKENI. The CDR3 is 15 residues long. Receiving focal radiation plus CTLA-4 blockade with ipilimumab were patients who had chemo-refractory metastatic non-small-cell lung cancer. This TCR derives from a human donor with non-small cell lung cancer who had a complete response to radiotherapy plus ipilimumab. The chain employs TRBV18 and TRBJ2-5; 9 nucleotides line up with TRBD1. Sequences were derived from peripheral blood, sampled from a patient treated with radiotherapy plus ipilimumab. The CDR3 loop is CASSPPGQGQETQYF. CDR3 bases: TGTGCCAGCTCACCACCGGGACAGGGACAAGAGACCCAGTACTTC. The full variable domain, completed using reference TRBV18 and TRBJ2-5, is NAGVMQNPRHLVRRRGQEARLRCSPMKGHSHVYWYRQLPEEGLKFMVYLQKENIIDESGMPKERFSAEFPKEGPSILRIQQVVRGDSAAYFCASSPPGQGQETQYFGPGTRLLVL.